Below are 13 T cell receptor beta chains sequenced from a single sample in a study of cytomegalovirus exposure and HLA in healthy donors. The PCR ran on 60 Vbeta and 13 Jbeta primers. Data came from immunoSEQ multiplex PCR; TCRdb stores just in-frame clones and leaves some out. The sample contains 130,000 or so clones, around three quarters of which appear only once. The sequenced material came from PBMCs. These receptors all come from a woman aged 40 to 50 in good health and CMV-seronegative.

V is TRBV15 and J is TRBJ2-1; the D gene is possibly TRBD2 (5 bases). V shed 8 bases and J shed 4 bases, with 9 bases lying between them. Looked up from germline, CDR1 is LNHNV and CDR2 is YYDKDF (reference sequence). This CDR3 is 12 amino acids long. For the CDR3, the DNA is TGTGCCACCCCTAGCAGATACAATGAGCAGTTCTTC. It translates to CATPSRYNEQFF.

The chain couples TRBV19 to TRBJ2-4; TRBD1 matches 7 bases. Germline CDR1 is LNHDA and CDR2 is SQIVND (reference sequence). Germline trimming cut 5 bases from V and 1 base from J; bases unmatched to any gene: 20. The CDR3 length is 20 residues. The CDR3 nucleotides are TGTGCCAGTAGTGAACCGACCTTAAGGGCGAGGGGGCTGGCCAAAAACATTCAGTACTTC. Encoded protein: CASSEPTLRARGLAKNIQYF.

The J gene is TRBJ2-1, the V gene TRBV10-3; TRBD1 matches 10 bases. The CDR3 totals 14 residues. Trimming cost V 6 bases and J 4 bases; bases outside gene matches: 3. Germline V gene sequence: CDR1 ENHRY, CDR2 SYGVKD. The CDR3 DNA is TGTGCCATCAGGGGACAGGGGTCGTACAATGAGCAGTTCTTC. It encodes CAIRGQGSYNEQFF.

The J gene is TRBJ1-2, the V gene TRBV2, with D uncertain. CDR3 size: 13 residues. The V end lost 9 bases, the J end lost 6 bases, and 17 bases lay between the germline ends. In germline, CDR1 is SNHLY, CDR2 FYNNEI. CDR3 region: CASAREGGDGYTF. Written as DNA, the CDR3 is TGTGCCAGTGCAAGGGAGGGAGGAGATGGCTACACCTTC.

The chain uses TRBV7-2 and TRBJ2-2; D not certain. The CDR3 loop spans 13 amino acids. Germline CDR1 and CDR2: SGHTA and FQGNSA. V lost 4 bases and J lost 2, with 5 bases in between. The CDR3 nucleotides are TGTGCCAGCAGCTCCATCAACACCGGGGAGCTGTTTTTT. Protein product: CASSSINTGELFF.

The gene calls are TRBV28 and TRBJ2-7; D is ambiguous. Germline CDR1 and CDR2: MDHEN and SYDVKM. There are 13 residues in the CDR3. V was shortened by 7 bases and J by 1 base, with 11 bases between the two germline ends. CDR3 nucleotides: TGTGCCAGCACAGGTCGTCGTTCCTACGAGCAGTACTTC. Its translation is CASTGRRSYEQYF.

This chain uses TRBV28 with TRBJ1-2, with 7 bases lining up with TRBD1. CDR1 MDHEN and CDR2 SYDVKM come from the germline V gene. The junction had 4 bases not matched to a gene; V was cut back by 11 bases and J by 1 base. This CDR3 comprises 12 residues. Here the CDR3 DNA reads TGTGCCCGCGACAGGGATAACTATGGCTACACCTTC. Its translation is CARDRDNYGYTF.

The CDR3 here is CAISVSPSQNQFF. The DNA of the CDR3 is TGTGCCATCAGTGTTTCTCCTAGTCAGAATCAGTTCTTC. The chain recombines TRBV10-3 with TRBJ2-1, with D uncertain. CDR3 length: 13 residues. Germline values: CDR1 ENHRY, CDR2 SYGVKD. V was pared by 4 bases and J by 13 bases, with 17 bases between.

The gene calls are TRBV7-9 and TRBJ2-1, with 9 bases fitting TRBD2. This CDR3 spans 15 amino acids. V shed 1 base, J shed 6 bases, and the junction held 4 bases outside the gene matches. In germline, CDR1 is SEHNR, CDR2 FQNEAQ (reference sequence). The CDR3 spells CASSLDETSGNEQFF. As DNA, the CDR3 is TGTGCCAGCAGCTTAGACGAGACTAGCGGCAATGAGCAGTTCTTC.

The sample holds a few counts of this clone. The sample contains more than one DNA sequence encoding this CDR3. The CDR3 region has the DNA TGTGCCAGCAGGTTTAGCGGGAACACCGGGGAGCTGTTTTTT. Protein product: CASRFSGNTGELFF. The rearrangement uses TRBV2 and TRBJ2-2; TRBD2 might be the D (6 bases). The length of the CDR3 is 14 residues. Trimming cost V 6 bases and J 1 base, with 9 bases left between them. CDR1 and CDR2 from the germline V gene are SNHLY and FYNNEI.

The chain links TRBV28 to TRBJ2-1, with unresolved D. With 6 bases removed from V and 4 bases from J, the gap between germline ends came to 4 bases. CDR3 length: 11 residues. Per the germline V gene, CDR1 is MDHEN and CDR2 is SYDVKM. CDR3 sequence reads: CASSPYNEQFF. CDR3 DNA: TGTGCCAGCAGCCCATACAATGAGCAGTTCTTC.

This clone was recorded once. This chain joins TRBV5-1 and TRBJ2-5, with D hard to call. The CDR3 runs to 13 residues. Germline CDR1 is SGHRS and CDR2 is YFSETQ. V lost 4 bases to trimming and J lost 2 bases, with 9 bases between them. CDR3 in DNA: TGCGCCAGCAGCCCGTTCAGACAAGAGACCCAGTACTTC. As protein: CASSPFRQETQYF.

V usage is TRBV6-5 and J usage is TRBJ1-2; TRBD1 is a possible D gene (5 bases). Deletions cut 8 bases from V and 7 bases from J, with 14 bases between. Germline CDR1 is MNHEY and CDR2 is SVGAGI. CDR3 length: 12 residues. The CDR3 here is CASRGTGGGYTF. CDR3 nucleotide sequence: TGTGCCAGCCGCGGGACCGGGGGTGGCTACACCTTC.